This T cell receptor beta chain came from a study of blood T cell repertoires in COVID-19. Study information: Sites in the United States, Italy and Spain provided acute and convalescent COVID-19 samples. Sample material is recorded as cDNA or gDNA derived from T cells, B-cell-depleted T cells, or PBMCs.

Sequencing used immunoSEQ multiplex PCR; TCRdb keeps in-frame clones, though not all of them. The data show about 140,000 clones, with 88% seen just once and 1.5% to 2% held by the top ten. This CDR3 is 12 amino acids long. The V gene end was trimmed by 7 bases and the J gene end by 11 bases; junction bases not matched to a gene: 13. From germline, CDR1 is SQVTM and CDR2 ANQGSEA. Material for sequencing was peripheral blood. The source of this sequence is a woman in her fifties or sixties with acute or convalescent COVID-19. This chain connects TRBV29-1 to TRBJ1-1; 7 bases map to TRBD1. The CDR3 here is CSDLTGVSSAFF. CDR3 sequence (DNA): TGCAGCGACCTAACAGGGGTTAGTTCGGCTTTCTTT.